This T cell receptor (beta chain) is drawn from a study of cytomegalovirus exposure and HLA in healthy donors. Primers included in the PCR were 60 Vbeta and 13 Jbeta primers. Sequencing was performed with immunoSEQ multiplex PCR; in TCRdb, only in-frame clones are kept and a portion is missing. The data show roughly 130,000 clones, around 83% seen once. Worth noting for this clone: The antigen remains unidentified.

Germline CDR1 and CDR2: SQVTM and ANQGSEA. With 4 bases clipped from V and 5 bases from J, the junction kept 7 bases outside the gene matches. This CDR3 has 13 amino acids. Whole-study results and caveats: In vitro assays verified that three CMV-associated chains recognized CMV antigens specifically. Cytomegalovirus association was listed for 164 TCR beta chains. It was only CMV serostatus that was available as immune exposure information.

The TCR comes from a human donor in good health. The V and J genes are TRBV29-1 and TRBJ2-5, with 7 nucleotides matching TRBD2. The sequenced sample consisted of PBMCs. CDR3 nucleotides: TGCAGCGTTGTGCGGGGGTGGTCGGAGACCCAGTACTTC. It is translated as CSVVRGWSETQYF.